The 10 T cell receptor beta chains below were found in one sample sequenced in a study of blood T cells in healthy people across ages. Next came a second PCR, run for about 6 to 12 cycles, which used a sample-barcoded 5' primer along with a J-beta primer mix. TCRdb used MiXCR to reprocess the 5' RACE reads, holding one entry per CDR3 protein. The repertoire holds about 1.5 million distinct CDR3 sequences, with approximately 42% as singletons. Sequencing used blood. Every receptor here comes from a young woman in good health.

This clonotype was counted at least ten times. The CDR3 coding sequence is TGTGCCAGCAGCCAACCCTGGGCCAACGGGCTGTTTTTT. Protein product: CASSQPWANGLFF. The chain has TRBV3-1 and TRBJ2-2; D unclear. V lost 2 bases, J lost 13 bases, and 14 bases lay in between. This CDR3 has 13 residues. Per the germline V gene, CDR1 is LGHDT and CDR2 is YNNKEL (reference sequence).

This clonotype was seen a handful of times. V is TRBV15 and J is TRBJ1-4; TRBD1 matches at 8 bases. The CDR3 totals 16 residues. The germline V gene has CDR1 LNHNV and CDR2 YYDKDF (reference sequence). V was clipped by 1 base and J by 0 bases; unmatched bases: 1. The CDR3 is CATSRARGPTNEKLFF. The CDR3 region has the DNA TGTGCCACCAGCAGAGCCAGGGGGCCAACTAATGAAAAACTGTTTTTT.

This chain's CDR3 is CASSQSGNSNTEAFF. The CDR3 bases are TGTGCCAGCAGCCAGTCAGGAAATTCGAACACTGAAGCTTTCTTT. The chain uses TRBV3-1 and TRBJ1-1; D not resolved. The CDR3 is made up of 15 amino acids. V lost 3 bases to trimming and J lost 1 base, with 12 bases between them. Germline V gene data show CDR1 as LGHDT and CDR2 as YNNKEL (reference sequence).

This clonotype was seen only a few times. V gene TRBV12-3 or TRBV12-4 combines with J gene TRBJ2-3, with D maybe TRBD2 (7 bases). V was trimmed by 6 bases and J by 3 bases, leaving 19 bases between them. The CDR3 consists of 16 residues. The DNA for the CDR3 is TGTGCCAGCAGCTCCGGGGGGCGGGAGTGGACAGATACGCAGTATTTT. Translated, it gives CASSSGGREWTDTQYF.

The genes are TRBV11-2 and TRBJ2-7; perhaps TRBD1 as D (5 bases). The end of the DNA fits TRBJ2-5 better, so the J call may be wrong. This CDR3 region has 18 residues. Germline values: CDR1 SGHAT, CDR2 FQNNGV. CDR3 bases: TGTGCCAGCAGCTTAGATAAGGGGCTACCAGGGAACGGCGAGACCCAGTACTTC. It yields the protein CASSLDKGLPGNGETQYF.

The rearrangement joins TRBV12-3 or TRBV12-4 to TRBJ2-5, with 7 bases lining up with TRBD2. CDR3 size: 14 residues. The V and J ends lost 7 bases and 11 bases, in that order; junction bases with no gene match: 16. The DNA of the CDR3 is TGTGCCAGCATTCCCGCGGGAGTAACTCCCCCGCAGTACTTC. Amino acids: CASIPAGVTPPQYF.

A single count supports this clonotype. CDR3 coding DNA: TGTGCCAGCAGTTATTCCCAGGGAGGAACTCGGGCCCAGCATTTT. Residues: CASSYSQGGTRAQHF. The V call is TRBV6-6, the J call TRBJ1-5; D perhaps matches TRBD1 (5 bases). The V end was cut by 3 bases, the J end by 11 bases, with 20 bases between. In germline, CDR1 is MNHNY, CDR2 SVGAGI (reference sequence). This CDR3 has 15 amino acids.

This clonotype was counted a few times. The rearrangement links TRBV18 to TRBJ2-7, with TRBD1 matching over 8 bases. With 8 bases clipped from V and 3 bases from J, the junction kept 6 bases outside the gene matches. Germline-derived CDR1 and CDR2 are KGHSH and LQKENI. The CDR3 covers 13 residues. CDR3 in DNA: TGTGCCAGCGCCGACAGGGGTGGCTACGAGCAGTACTTC. It is translated as CASADRGGYEQYF.

The V call is TRBV5-1, the J call TRBJ2-2; D assignment may be TRBD1 or TRBD2 (5 bases each). The V end was cut by 0 bases, the J end by 5 bases, with 11 bases between. This CDR3 is 15 amino acids long. The germline V gene has CDR1 SGHRS and CDR2 YFSETQ. CDR3 amino acids: CASSLVQGRTGELFF. The CDR3 coding sequence is TGCGCCAGCAGCTTGGTGCAGGGACGGACCGGGGAGCTGTTTTTT. The variable domain in full, with the rest retrieved from reference TRBV5-1 and TRBJ2-2, is KAGVTQTPRYLIKTRGQQVTLSCSPISGHRSVSWYQQTPGQGLQFLFEYFSETQRNKGNFPGRFSGRQFSNSRSEMNVSTLELGDSALYLCASSLVQGRTGELFFGEGSRLTVL.

V usage is TRBV2 and J usage is TRBJ2-7; D gene ambiguous. V lost 4 bases and J lost 9, with 10 bases in between. Germline V gives CDR1 SNHLY, CDR2 FYNNEI. The CDR3 spans 11 residues. As DNA, the CDR3 is TGTGCCAGCAGTGTTGTCCTCGGGCAGTACTTC. Its translation is CASSVVLGQYF.